The 24 T cell receptor beta chains listed next were all sequenced from one sample in a study of cytomegalovirus exposure and HLA in healthy donors. PCR used 60 Vbeta primers and 13 Jbeta primers. Sequencing was performed with immunoSEQ multiplex PCR; in TCRdb, only in-frame clones are kept and a portion is missing. The sample comprises over 70,000 clones, roughly 72% of which are singletons, and around 20% rests with the top ten. Sequencing was performed on PBMCs. Source of these receptors: a man aged 25 to 45 in good health and CMV-seropositive.

CDR3 sequence (DNA): TGTGCCAGCAGCCAAGGGCTAGCGGGAGTGGATGAGCAGTTCTTC. This gives the protein CASSQGLAGVDEQFF. The rearrangement links TRBV4-2 to TRBJ2-1; 10 bases are a match to TRBD2. The CDR3 contains 15 residues. The trim removed 1 base at V and 8 bases at J, leaving 5 bases unmatched. Germline CDR1 reads LGHNA; CDR2 reads YNFKEQ.

This clone appeared a single time. The rearrangement links TRBV10-3 to TRBJ2-7, with 7 bases fitting TRBD2. With 0 bases clipped from V and 5 bases from J, the junction kept 7 bases outside the gene matches. The CDR3 is 15 amino acids. From germline, CDR1 is ENHRY and CDR2 SYGVKD. The CDR3 nucleotides are TGTGCCATCAGTGAGTCAGAGGGAGGGCCTAACGAGCAGTACTTC. Translating gives CAISESEGGPNEQYF.

The chain's CDR3 is CASSLSGRSQETQYF. CDR3 sequence (DNA): TGCGCCAGCAGCTTGAGCGGGAGGAGCCAAGAGACCCAGTACTTC. The chain couples TRBV5-1 to TRBJ2-5, with 9 bases that match TRBD2. The junction had 2 bases not matched to a gene; V was cut back by 1 base and J by 1 base. CDR1 and CDR2 from the germline V gene are SGHRS and YFSETQ. The CDR3 consists of 15 residues.

This clone showed up just once. The chain employs TRBV9 and TRBJ2-5; TRBD2 agrees at 7 bases. Germline assignment: CDR1 SGDLS and CDR2 YYNGEE. The junction had 9 bases not matched to a gene; V was cut back by 0 bases and J by 10 bases. This CDR3 contains 14 residues. The CDR3 nucleotides read TGTGCCAGCAGCGTAGGCGCAAACCGGGGGGACCAGTACTTC. Encoded protein: CASSVGANRGDQYF.

The chain is built from TRBV6-5 and TRBJ2-1, with 10 bases that match TRBD1. The CDR3 is 15 amino acids. After removal of 0 bases from V and 6 bases from J, the junction contained 2 bases not matched to a gene. Per germline, CDR1 MNHEY and CDR2 SVGAGI. As DNA, the CDR3 is TGTGCCAGCAGTTACTCCGGGACAGGGGTCAATGAGCAGTTCTTC. It specifies CASSYSGTGVNEQFF.

V gene TRBV27 combines with J gene TRBJ1-5, with D perhaps TRBD1 (5 bases). Per the germline V gene, CDR1 is MNHEY and CDR2 is SMNVEV (reference sequence). The CDR3 contains 15 residues. Trimming shortened V by 0 bases and J by 6 bases, and 12 bases separated the two germline ends. The DNA for the CDR3 is TGTGCCAGCAGTTTATCGACGGGGGGTTCTCAGCCCCAGCATTTT. This codes for CASSLSTGGSQPQHF.

This clone was detected a few times. This chain uses TRBV4-2 with TRBJ1-1; 8 positions agree with TRBD1. The germline V gene has CDR1 LGHNA and CDR2 YNFKEQ. V was pared by 1 base and J by 9 bases, with 1 base of the junction left unmatched. This CDR3 contains 12 residues. The CDR3 here is CASSQGTGKAFF. CDR3 DNA: TGTGCCAGCAGCCAAGGGACAGGGAAAGCTTTCTTT.

The chain links TRBV7-9 to TRBJ1-1; a possible D gene is TRBD1 (6 bases). This CDR3 contains 15 residues. Germline V gene sequence: CDR1 SEHNR, CDR2 FQNEAQ (reference sequence). V shed 1 base and J shed 5 bases, with 14 bases lying between them. CDR3 nucleotides: TGTGCCAGCAGCTTAGGTTTACGGGGGGCGACTGAAGCTTTCTTT. Amino acid sequence: CASSLGLRGATEAFF.

The rearrangement links TRBV7-3 to TRBJ2-1; TRBD2 aligns across 7 bases. Per the germline V gene, CDR1 is SGHTA and CDR2 is FQGTGA. The CDR3 runs to 15 residues. J was trimmed by 7 bases and V by 2 bases; bases with no gene match: 8. This chain's CDR3 is CASSLRAGRENEQFF. CDR3 coding DNA: TGTGCCAGCAGCTTACGGGCAGGGAGGGAAAATGAGCAGTTCTTC.

The CDR3: CASSEDRGWEPQHF. In nucleotides, the CDR3 is TGTGCCAGCAGTGAAGACAGGGGGTGGGAGCCCCAGCATTTT. This chain links TRBV6-1 with TRBJ1-5; 8 nucleotides line up with TRBD1. The germline V gene encodes CDR1 MNHNS and CDR2 SASEGT. V lost 1 base to trimming and J lost 8 bases; unmatched junction nucleotides: 4. The CDR3 extends over 14 amino acids.

The gene calls are TRBV29-1 and TRBJ2-7, with TRBD1 matching over 7 bases. The V and J ends lost 0 bases and 6 bases, in that order; junction bases with no gene match: 5. Germline V CDR1 and CDR2: SQVTM, ANQGSEA. This CDR3 contains 13 residues. The CDR3 spells CSVEEIQGSEQYF. CDR3 nucleotides: TGCAGCGTTGAAGAAATACAGGGGAGCGAGCAGTACTTC.

This clone appeared a few times. The chain links TRBV5-1 to TRBJ2-2, with 10 bases that match TRBD2. Trimming took 3 bases from V and 6 from J; bases not matched to a gene: 5. From germline, CDR1 is SGHRS and CDR2 YFSETQ. The CDR3 is made up of 15 amino acids. Here the CDR3 DNA reads TGCGCCAGCAGCTCCGGACTAGCGGAATCCGGGGAGCTGTTTTTT. It encodes CASSSGLAESGELFF.

The chain joins TRBV6-6 to TRBJ2-1; tentatively, D is TRBD1 (6 bases). Germline V gene data show CDR1 as MNHNY and CDR2 as SVGAGI (reference sequence). This CDR3 is 13 amino acids long. V shed 7 bases and J shed 11 bases, with 18 bases lying between them. The CDR3 DNA follows: TGTGCCAGCATCCTCAGGGGCCGTGTTCAGCAGTTCTTC. This gives the protein CASILRGRVQQFF.

This chain joins TRBV7-2 and TRBJ1-1, with D possibly matching TRBD1 (5 bases). The V and J ends lost 5 bases and 5 bases respectively, with 15 bases between them. Germline CDR1 and CDR2: SGHTA and FQGNSA. The CDR3 length is 14 residues. This CDR3 is CASSPSPGGTEAFF. For the CDR3, the DNA is TGTGCCAGCAGCCCATCCCCCGGGGGGACTGAAGCTTTCTTT. Full variable domain (outside the CDR3, taken from reference TRBV7-2 and TRBJ1-1): GAGVSQSPSNKVTEKGKDVELRCDPISGHTALYWYRQSLGQGLEFLIYFQGNSAPDKSGLPSDRFSAERTGGSVSTLTIQRTQQEDSAVYLCASSPSPGGTEAFFGQGTRLTVV.

The chain uses TRBV10-3 and TRBJ2-7; TRBD1 matches 7 bases. Trimming removed 7 bases from V and 1 base from J; junction bases left unmatched: 4. Per the germline V gene, CDR1 is ENHRY and CDR2 is SYGVKD. This CDR3 spans 13 amino acids. The CDR3: CAITGTDSYEQYF. For the CDR3, the DNA is TGTGCCATCACCGGGACAGATTCCTACGAGCAGTACTTC.

This chain joins TRBV6-1 and TRBJ1-5; 7 nucleotides align to TRBD1. The CDR3 contains 14 residues. The J segment lost 4 bases and the V segment lost 4 bases, leaving 4 bases of the junction unmatched. The germline V gene has CDR1 MNHNS and CDR2 SASEGT. The CDR3 loop reads CASSAGQPNQPQHF. For the CDR3, the DNA is TGTGCCAGCAGTGCGGGACAGCCGAATCAGCCCCAGCATTTT.

The chain carries TRBV4-1 and TRBJ1-2; no reliable D call. Trimming left V 4 bases short and J 5 bases short, with 17 bases between. Germline lookup yields CDR1 MGHRA and CDR2 YSYEKL. This CDR3 has 15 amino acids. CDR3 in amino acids: CASSRDTSGGYGYTF. The CDR3 coding sequence is TGCGCCAGCAGCCGAGATACGTCAGGCGGGTATGGCTACACCTTC.

This chain connects TRBV6-1 to TRBJ2-3, with TRBD2 matching 11 bases. J was trimmed by 1 base and V by 8 bases; bases with no gene match: 2. From germline, CDR1 is MNHNS and CDR2 SASEGT. The CDR3 runs 14 residues. The CDR3 sequence: CASELAGGTDTQYF. DNA of the CDR3: TGTGCCAGCGAACTAGCGGGAGGCACAGATACGCAGTATTTT.

The genes are TRBV27 and TRBJ1-5; D gene uncertain. V was trimmed by 5 bases and J by 0 bases, leaving 2 bases between them. The CDR3 runs to 12 residues. Germline values: CDR1 MNHEY, CDR2 SMNVEV (reference sequence). The CDR3 DNA follows: TGTGCCAGCAGTCATAGCAATCAGCCCCAGCATTTT. Protein: CASSHSNQPQHF.

The chain has TRBV6-5 and TRBJ2-7; D is perhaps TRBD1 (6 bases). V lost 6 bases and J lost 2, with 11 bases in between. This CDR3 region has 13 residues. The germline V gene has CDR1 MNHEY and CDR2 SVGAGI. The chain's CDR3 is CASSDRSTYEQYF. DNA for the CDR3: TGTGCCAGCAGCGACAGGTCAACCTACGAGCAGTACTTC.

The chain carries TRBV4-1 and TRBJ2-1, with 15 bases fitting TRBD2. With V trimmed by 4 bases and J by 8 bases, 3 bases remained unmatched. The CDR3 sequence is 15 residues long. CDR1 and CDR2 from the germline V gene are MGHRA and YSYEKL. The CDR3 DNA sequence: TGCGCCAGCAGCCCCGGACTAGCGGGGGGGGATGAGCAGTTCTTC. Translation gives CASSPGLAGGDEQFF.

The chain is built from TRBV29-1 and TRBJ2-1; D is ambiguous. Germline V gives CDR1 SQVTM, CDR2 ANQGSEA. V lost 1 base and J lost 5, with 12 bases in between. This CDR3 comprises 14 residues. CDR3 protein: CSVEGFPLDNEQFF. In nucleotides, the CDR3 is TGCAGCGTTGAAGGTTTTCCCCTTGACAATGAGCAGTTCTTC.

V is TRBV7-9 and J is TRBJ1-2; D perhaps matches TRBD1 (5 bases). The ends were cut back, 1 base at V and 3 bases at J, with 9 bases in the middle. The germline gives CDR1 SEHNR, CDR2 FQNEAQ (reference sequence). CDR3 length: 14 residues. The CDR3 reads CASSLGPGDYGYTF. The CDR3 DNA is TGTGCCAGCAGCTTAGGACCGGGGGACTATGGCTACACCTTC.

This clone was seen only once. This chain uses TRBV10-3 with TRBJ1-1; 9 nucleotides align to TRBD1. From germline, CDR1 is ENHRY and CDR2 SYGVKD. The J segment lost 4 bases and the V segment lost 3 bases, leaving 12 bases of the junction unmatched. This CDR3 comprises 17 residues. CDR3 coding DNA: TGTGCCATCAGTGACCCCCGGGCGGGACAGGGTGCCACTGAAGCTTTCTTT. It codes for CAISDPRAGQGATEAFF.